This is a list of T cell receptor beta chains from one sample in a study of T-cell reconstitution after alpha-beta-depleted transplantation in children. TCRdb re-derived calls from the PCR reads in MiXCR, one entry per CDR3 protein. This sample has some 500,000 distinct CDR3 sequences, with roughly 33% found just once. This material consisted of PBMCs from the stem cell graft donor, taken from the stem cell graft. The origin of the receptors is a human donor who donated a stem cell graft to a child with aplastic anemia. Both conserved end residues are part of each CDR3. The D gene is left open where the match is weak. Clone size appears in some rows only: once, few, many, or a class for an expanded clone.

clone_size j_call d_call v_call cdr3_nt cdr3_aa
NA TRBJ2-7 TRBD1 TRBV5-1 TGCGCCAGCAGCGGAACCGAAGGACAGGAAAGGACCTACGAGCAGTACTTC CASSGTEGQERTYEQYF
NA TRBJ2-1 NA TRBV5-1 TGCGCCAGCAGCTTGGAGAACGGGAGTTACGAGCAGTTCTTC CASSLENGSYEQFF
NA TRBJ2-1 NA TRBV29-1 TGCAGCGTTGAAGATTTAGCGCGTAATGAGCAGTTCTTC CSVEDLARNEQFF
few TRBJ1-2 TRBD1 TRBV30 TGTGCCTGGAGTGTTCTTGGACAGGGGACCTATGGCTACACCTTC CAWSVLGQGTYGYTF
few TRBJ1-2 NA TRBV7-2 TGTGCCAGCAGCTTAACGGTCGATTATGGCTACACCTTC CASSLTVDYGYTF
few TRBJ1-3 NA TRBV20-1 TGCAGTGCTAGTCCGGAAAGCTCTGGAAACACCATATATTTT CSASPESSGNTIYF
NA TRBJ1-1 NA TRBV5-6 TGTGCCAGCAGTCCTACAGCCCGGAGCACTGAAGCTTTCTTT CASSPTARSTEAFF
few TRBJ2-5 TRBD2 TRBV11-1 TGTGCCAGCAGCTCGGAGGGACTAGCGGGAGGTGAGACCCAGTACTTC CASSSEGLAGGETQYF
few TRBJ2-1 TRBD1 TRBV7-2 TGTGCCAGCAACCCCACTGGGGGACAGGGTCTTCATGAGCAGTTCTTC CASNPTGGQGLHEQFF
NA TRBJ1-2 NA TRBV9 TGTGCCAGCAGGAGGTCCCCTCAGGGCGGCTACACCTTC CASRRSPQGGYTF
NA TRBJ1-2 NA TRBV20-1 TGCAGTGCTAGAGTGGCTGGCTACACCTTC CSARVAGYTF
NA TRBJ2-7 NA TRBV13 TGTGCCAGCAGCTTCCGGGGAGCCCCCGAGCAGTACTTC CASSFRGAPEQYF
NA TRBJ1-4 NA TRBV6-5 TGTGCCAGCAGTTTCTCAGGGGTGGGGGAAAAACTGTTTTTT CASSFSGVGEKLFF
few TRBJ2-1 TRBD2 TRBV29-1 TGCAGCGCCGGTACTAGCGGGAGTACTGAGCAGTTCTTC CSAGTSGSTEQFF
few TRBJ1-2 NA TRBV19 TGTGCCAGTAGTGACAGAAACTATGGCTACACCTTC CASSDRNYGYTF
once TRBJ2-2 NA TRBV5-1 TGCGCCAGCAGCCCCAGTATAGCCGGGGAGCTGTTTTTT CASSPSIAGELFF
NA TRBJ2-5 NA TRBV9 TGTGCCAGCAGCGCAGGGACTTCGGATATCGAGACCCAGTACTTC CASSAGTSDIETQYF
NA TRBJ2-5 TRBD2 TRBV11-1 TGTGCCAGCAGCTTGAGGACTAGCCAAGAGACCCAGTACTTC CASSLRTSQETQYF
NA TRBJ2-7 TRBD1 TRBV20-1 TGCAGTGCGACAGGGATGGCCTACGAGCAGTACTTC CSATGMAYEQYF
few TRBJ1-2 NA TRBV12-2 TGTGCAAGTCGCTTAGAAGGGACAGCGGCGGGTGGCTACACCTTC CASRLEGTAAGGYTF
NA TRBJ2-1 TRBD2 TRBV4-3 TGCGCCAGCAGCCAAGAGTCAGGACTAGCGGGAGACAATGAGCAGTTCTTC CASSQESGLAGDNEQFF
once TRBJ2-2 NA TRBV12-3/TRBV12-4 TGTGCCAGCAGTTTTGGTGTCCCAACCGGGGAGCTGTTTTTT CASSFGVPTGELFF
few TRBJ2-7 TRBD2 TRBV30 TGTGCCTGGAGTGTGGGGGGGGGACCCTACGAGCAGTACTTC CAWSVGGGPYEQYF
few TRBJ2-2 NA TRBV29-1 TGCAGCGTTGATTCCTACACCGGGGAGCTGTTTTTT CSVDSYTGELFF
NA TRBJ2-3 TRBD2 TRBV5-6 TGTGCCAGCAGCTTGTGGCCGGGAGGGTCAGGTCTGGAAGATACGCAGTATTTT CASSLWPGGSGLEDTQYF
few TRBJ2-7 NA TRBV20-1 TGCAGTGCGGGTGATAAATCAGGCCTCGAGCAGTACTTC CSAGDKSGLEQYF
NA TRBJ1-4 TRBD1 TRBV9 TGTGCCAGCAGCACAACAGGGGGCGGGTGGGAAAAACTGTTTTTT CASSTTGGGWEKLFF
NA TRBJ2-1 NA TRBV20-1 TGCAGTGCTAGAGATCTCGCCCGGCTACTAAACAATGAGCAGTTCTTC CSARDLARLLNNEQFF
once TRBJ2-2 TRBD1 TRBV12-3/TRBV12-4 TGTGCCAGCAGTCCACGACAGGGTGGGGACACCGGGGAGCTGTTTTTT CASSPRQGGDTGELFF
NA TRBJ2-1 TRBD2 TRBV7-2 TGTGCCAGCAGCGGACTAGCGGGAAGGAGGGAGCAGTTCTTC CASSGLAGRREQFF
NA TRBJ1-5 NA TRBV4-2 TGTGCCAGCAGCCCTCGGGGCAGGTTCAATCAGCCCCAGCATTTT CASSPRGRFNQPQHF
NA TRBJ2-5 TRBD2 TRBV4-3 TGCGCCAGCAGCCAAGAGCTAGCGGGACAAGAGACCCAGTACTTC CASSQELAGQETQYF
NA TRBJ2-7 NA TRBV7-2 TGTGCCAGCAGCTTAGGAGAGTACGAGCAGTACTTC CASSLGEYEQYF
NA TRBJ2-3 NA TRBV11-3 TGTGCCAGCAGCCCGGGAAAAACCAGCACAGATACGCAGTATTTT CASSPGKTSTDTQYF
few TRBJ2-1 NA TRBV10-3 TGTGCCATCGGGGCCCGGGACGTCGCGTCTGATGAGCAGTTCTTC CAIGARDVASDEQFF
few TRBJ1-5 NA TRBV12-3/TRBV12-4 TGTGCCAGCAGTTTACTGGGGCAGGAGAGCAATCAGCCCCAGCATTTT CASSLLGQESNQPQHF
few TRBJ2-5 TRBD2 TRBV12-3/TRBV12-4 TGTGCCAGCAGTTTTAGGACTAGCGGAAAACAAGAGACCCAGTACTTC CASSFRTSGKQETQYF
NA TRBJ1-2 NA TRBV20-1 TGCAGTGCTAAACTAGGACCCGGCTACACCTTC CSAKLGPGYTF
NA TRBJ1-1 TRBD1 TRBV5-1 TGCGCCAGCAGCTTGGGGGAGACAGGGGGCACGGTCACTGAAGCTTTCTTT CASSLGETGGTVTEAFF
NA TRBJ2-3 TRBD2 TRBV12-3/TRBV12-4 TGTGCCAGCAGTCCCCTCACTAGCGGGGTCGCAGATACGCAGTATTTT CASSPLTSGVADTQYF
few TRBJ2-1 TRBD2 TRBV7-2 TGTGCCAGCAGCCCCGGACTAGCGACCAATGAGCAGTTCTTC CASSPGLATNEQFF
NA TRBJ2-5 NA TRBV14 TGTGCCAGCAGCCACAGACCCGGGACACCCCGGTCGGAGACCCAGTACTTC CASSHRPGTPRSETQYF
NA TRBJ2-5 TRBD2 TRBV20-1 TGCAGTGCTAGAGAGGCTAGCGGGAGGACAGGGGAGACCCAGTACTTC CSAREASGRTGETQYF
few TRBJ2-7 NA TRBV29-1 TGCAGCGTTGAAAAAGCGGGACAGGCAGACTCCTACGAGCAGTACTTC CSVEKAGQADSYEQYF
few TRBJ2-2 NA TRBV20-1 TGCAGTGCTGCGAGCACAGGTTACACCGGGGAGCTGTTTTTT CSAASTGYTGELFF
few TRBJ2-5 TRBD1 TRBV29-1 TGCAGCGTGACAGGGCGAAATGCGGAGGAGACCCAGTACTTC CSVTGRNAEETQYF
NA TRBJ1-6 NA TRBV2 TGTGCCAGTATCATTGACAGGAGCTATAATTCACCCCTCCACTTT CASIIDRSYNSPLHF
once TRBJ2-7 TRBD2 TRBV5-6 TGTGCCAGCAGCTCTCTGAGCGGGAGGTTATCCTACGAGCAGTACTTC CASSSLSGRLSYEQYF
many TRBJ2-3 NA TRBV7-2 TGTGCCAGCATACGGGATCCCAGCACAGATACGCAGTATTTT CASIRDPSTDTQYF
few TRBJ1-1 TRBD1 TRBV7-2 TGTGCCAGCTCTCACAGGGGGGATATTCGATCTGAAGCTTTCTTT CASSHRGDIRSEAFF
few TRBJ2-3 NA TRBV4-3 TGCGCCAGCAGCCAAGATCACCGGGCCGGCGCAGATACGCAGTATTTT CASSQDHRAGADTQYF
NA TRBJ1-1 TRBD1 TRBV12-3/TRBV12-4 TGTGCCACACGGGACAGGGAGTACACTGAAGCTTTCTTT CATRDREYTEAFF
NA TRBJ1-2 NA TRBV5-4 TGTGCCAGCAGCTTGGGATCAGGGGTCGGGGACTATGGCTACACCTTC CASSLGSGVGDYGYTF
NA TRBJ2-1 TRBD1 TRBV29-1 TGCAGCGTTCTGAGGGACAGGGGCCGGGAGCAGTTCTTC CSVLRDRGREQFF
NA TRBJ2-3 NA TRBV6-5 TGTGCCAGCAGTTACTCTTCCTGGGGCGCAGATACGCAGTATTTT CASSYSSWGADTQYF
NA TRBJ2-7 NA TRBV18 TGTGCCAGCTCACCACCGGTTGGGAGTAACGAGCAGTACTTC CASSPPVGSNEQYF
NA TRBJ2-4 NA TRBV3-1 TGTGCCAGCAGCCAAGCAGGGTCCATAGCCAAAAACATTCAGTACTTC CASSQAGSIAKNIQYF
NA TRBJ2-2 TRBD2 TRBV20-1 TGCAGGGGGACTAGCGGGAACGGGGAGCTGTTTTTT CRGTSGNGELFF
NA TRBJ1-1 TRBD1 TRBV7-2 TGTGCCAGCAGCTCGCGGTACAGGGGCACTGAAGCTTTCTTT CASSSRYRGTEAFF
few TRBJ2-5 NA TRBV13 TGTGCCAGCAGCGGGACCACGCAAGAGACCCAGTACTTC CASSGTTQETQYF